This record looks at one T cell receptor beta chain sequence and its context. The CDR3 extends over 15 amino acids. The J segment lost 3 bases and the V segment lost 0 bases, leaving 4 bases of the junction unmatched. In germline, CDR1 is LNHDA, CDR2 SQIVND (reference sequence). Only in-frame clones appear in the TCRdb table, and some are missing; sequencing was by immunoSEQ multiplex PCR. The sample lists roughly 48,000 clones; 75% to 90% were seen once. These data are taken from a study of blood T cell repertoires in COVID-19. Background on the study: From T cells, B-cell-depleted T cells, or PBMCs came the material, which was cDNA or gDNA.

Sequencing was performed on peripheral blood. This TCR came from a man in his 70s with acute or convalescent COVID-19. This chain links TRBV19 with TRBJ1-1, with 7 bases identical to TRBD1. CDR3: CASSIDKGADTEAFF. CDR3 DNA: TGTGCCAGTAGTATAGACAAGGGGGCAGACACTGAAGCTTTCTTT.